This T cell receptor beta chain was captured in a study of somatic mutations in cytotoxic T cells in rheumatoid arthritis. Assay: immunoSEQ multiplex PCR; the TCRdb copy retains only in-frame clones and omits some. The sample lists about 2,300 clones, around four fifths occurring once. General study points: Age-matched healthy controls and rheumatoid arthritis patients had CD8+ T-cell clonality that did not differ significantly.

In this sample, this clone turned up once. Its antigen is not identified. The sequenced material came from CD8+ T cells sorted from blood. This sequence originates from an older woman with rheumatoid arthritis.

In DNA form, the CDR3 reads TGCGCCAGCAAAGGAGACAGGGGAAGCAACGAGCAGTACTTC. This encodes CASKGDRGSNEQYF. The chain uses TRBV4-1 and TRBJ2-5; 8 nucleotides align to TRBD1. Near its end, the DNA agrees better with TRBJ2-7, so the J call may be wrong. The CDR3 covers 14 residues. Germline CDR1 MGHRA, CDR2 YSYEKL.